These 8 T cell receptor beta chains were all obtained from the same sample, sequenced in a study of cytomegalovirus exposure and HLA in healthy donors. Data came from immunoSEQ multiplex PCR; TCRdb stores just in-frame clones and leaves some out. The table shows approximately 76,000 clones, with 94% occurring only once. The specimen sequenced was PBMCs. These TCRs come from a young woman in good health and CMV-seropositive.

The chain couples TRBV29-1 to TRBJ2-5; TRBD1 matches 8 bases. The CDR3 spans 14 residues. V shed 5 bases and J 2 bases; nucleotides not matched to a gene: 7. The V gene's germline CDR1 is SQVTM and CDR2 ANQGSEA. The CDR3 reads CSVFNTGGQETQYF. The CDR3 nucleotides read TGCAGCGTTTTTAATACAGGGGGACAAGAGACCCAGTACTTC. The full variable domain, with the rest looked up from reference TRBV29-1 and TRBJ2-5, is SAVISQKPSRDICQRGTSLTIQCQVDSQVTMMFWYRQQPGQSLTLIATANQGSEATYESGFVIDKFPISRPNLTFSTLTVSNMSPEDSSIYLCSVFNTGGQETQYFGPGTRLLVL.

CDR3 nucleotide sequence: TGCGCCAGCAGCCAAGATCGGAGGGACTTCCTAGCCAAAAACATTCAGTACTTC. This codes for CASSQDRRDFLAKNIQYF. V and J are TRBV4-1 and TRBJ2-4, with D tentatively TRBD2 (6 bases). This CDR3 has 18 residues. The germline V gene encodes CDR1 MGHRA and CDR2 YSYEKL. V was cut by 0 bases and J by 0 bases, with 15 bases left in between.

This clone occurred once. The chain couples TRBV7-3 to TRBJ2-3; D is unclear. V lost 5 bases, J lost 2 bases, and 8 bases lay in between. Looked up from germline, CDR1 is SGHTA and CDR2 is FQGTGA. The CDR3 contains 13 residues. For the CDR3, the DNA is TGTGCCAGCAGCCCCTCCTCCACAGATACGCAGTATTTT. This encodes CASSPSSTDTQYF.

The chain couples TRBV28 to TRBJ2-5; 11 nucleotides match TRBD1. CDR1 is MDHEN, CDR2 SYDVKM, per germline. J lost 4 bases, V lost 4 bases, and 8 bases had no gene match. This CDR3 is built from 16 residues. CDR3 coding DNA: TGTGCCAGCAGTTCACCCTGGACAGGGGGCTTAGAGACCCAGTACTTC. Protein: CASSSPWTGGLETQYF. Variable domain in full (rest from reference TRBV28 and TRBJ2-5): DVKVTQSSRYLVKRTGEKVFLECVQDMDHENMFWYRQDPGLGLRLIYFSYDVKMKEKGDIPEGYSVSREKKERFSLILESASTNQTSMYLCASSSPWTGGLETQYFGPGTRLLVL.

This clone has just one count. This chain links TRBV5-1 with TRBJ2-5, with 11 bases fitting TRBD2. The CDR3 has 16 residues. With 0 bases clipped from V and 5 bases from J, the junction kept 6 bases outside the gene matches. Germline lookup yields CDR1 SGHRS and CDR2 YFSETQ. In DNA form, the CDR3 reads TGCGCCAGCAGCTTGGGGGCTAGCGGGGGGCGTGAGACCCAGTACTTC. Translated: CASSLGASGGRETQYF.

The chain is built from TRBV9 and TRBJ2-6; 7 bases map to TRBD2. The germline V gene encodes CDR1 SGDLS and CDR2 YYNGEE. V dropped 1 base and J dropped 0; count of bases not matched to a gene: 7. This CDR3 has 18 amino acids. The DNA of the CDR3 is TGTGCCAGCAGCGTAATGGACGGGGGGAGCTCTGGGGCCAACGTCCTGACTTTC. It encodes CASSVMDGGSSGANVLTF.

The CDR3 loop is CASSPFWVGLPSSGANVLTF. The CDR3 DNA reads TGCGCCAGCAGCCCGTTTTGGGTTGGCCTACCTAGCTCGGGGGCCAACGTCCTGACTTTC. The rearrangement uses TRBV4-1 and TRBJ2-6, with a possible D match to TRBD2 (5 bases). Trimming shortened V by 4 bases and J by 4 bases, and 26 bases separated the two germline ends. CDR1 MGHRA and CDR2 YSYEKL come from the germline V gene. The CDR3 is 20 amino acids.

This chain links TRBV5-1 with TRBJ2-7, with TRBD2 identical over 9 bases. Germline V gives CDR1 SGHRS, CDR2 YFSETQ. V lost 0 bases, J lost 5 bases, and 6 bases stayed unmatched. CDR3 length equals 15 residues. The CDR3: CASSLVVAGVDEQYF. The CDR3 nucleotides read TGCGCCAGCAGCTTGGTGGTAGCGGGGGTTGACGAGCAGTACTTC. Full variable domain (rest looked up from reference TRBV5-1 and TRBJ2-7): KAGVTQTPRYLIKTRGQQVTLSCSPISGHRSVSWYQQTPGQGLQFLFEYFSETQRNKGNFPGRFSGRQFSNSRSEMNVSTLELGDSALYLCASSLVVAGVDEQYFGPGTRLTVT.